The sequence of this T cell receptor (beta chain) was determined in a study of neoadjuvant anti-PD-1 for oral cavity cancer. Background on the study: Non-progressing patients received a fourth nivolumab dose near day 43, then surgery on days 50-56.

The assay was immunoSEQ multiplex PCR, and TCRdb's table has in-frame clones only and misses some. The sample includes approximately 14,000 clones, less than 75% of them seen just once. General study points: Each response group had just a few patients in TCR analyses.

Comments on this clone: Its antigen is unknown.

This specimen consisted of PBMCs, obtained before nivolumab (anti-PD-1) treatment. This receptor was taken from a person aged 35 to 85 with oral cavity squamous cell carcinoma.

The CDR3 bases are TGTGCCAGCAGCACAGGGGGCCAGGGCTCTGGAAACACCATATATTTT. Amino acids: CASSTGGQGSGNTIYF. V usage is TRBV11-2 and J usage is TRBJ1-3, with 9 positions matching TRBD1. Germline V gene lookup returns CDR1 SGHAT and CDR2 FQNNGV. The V gene end was trimmed by 5 bases and the J gene end by 0 bases; junction bases not matched to a gene: 5. The CDR3 is 16 residues long. The full variable domain, with the rest looked up from reference TRBV11-2 and TRBJ1-3, is EAGVAQSPRYKIIEKRQSVAFWCNPISGHATLYWYQQILGQGPKLLIQFQNNGVVDDSQLPKDRFSAERLKGVDSTLKIQPAKLEDSAVYLCASSTGGQGSGNTIYFGEGSWLTVV.